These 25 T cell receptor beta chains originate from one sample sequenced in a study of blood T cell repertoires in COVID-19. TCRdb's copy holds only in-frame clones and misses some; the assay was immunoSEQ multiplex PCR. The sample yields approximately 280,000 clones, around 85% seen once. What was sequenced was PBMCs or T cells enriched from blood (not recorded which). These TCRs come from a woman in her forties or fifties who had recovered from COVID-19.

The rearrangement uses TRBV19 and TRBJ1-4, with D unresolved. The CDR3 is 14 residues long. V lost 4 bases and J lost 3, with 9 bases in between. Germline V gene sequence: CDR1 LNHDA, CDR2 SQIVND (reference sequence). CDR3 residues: CASSRGVSNEKLFF. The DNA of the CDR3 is TGTGCCAGTAGTAGGGGAGTTTCTAATGAAAAACTGTTTTTT.

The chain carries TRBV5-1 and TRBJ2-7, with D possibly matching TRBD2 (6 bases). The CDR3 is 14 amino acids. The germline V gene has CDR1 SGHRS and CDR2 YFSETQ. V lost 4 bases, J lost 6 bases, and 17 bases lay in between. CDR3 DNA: TGCGCCAGCAGCCCGGACCCGGGGGTTGTCGAGCAGTACTTC. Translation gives CASSPDPGVVEQYF.

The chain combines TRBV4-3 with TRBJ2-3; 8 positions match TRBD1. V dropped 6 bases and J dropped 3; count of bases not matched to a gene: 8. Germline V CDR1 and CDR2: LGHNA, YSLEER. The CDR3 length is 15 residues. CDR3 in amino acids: CASSLQGARTDTQYF. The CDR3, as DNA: TGCGCCAGCAGTCTTCAGGGGGCGAGGACAGATACGCAGTATTTT.

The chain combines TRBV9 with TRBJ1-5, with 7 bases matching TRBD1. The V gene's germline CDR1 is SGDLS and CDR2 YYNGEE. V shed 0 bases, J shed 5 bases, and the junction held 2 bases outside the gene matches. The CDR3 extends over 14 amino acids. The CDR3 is CASSVGGQYQPQHF. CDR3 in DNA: TGTGCCAGCAGCGTAGGGGGACAGTATCAGCCCCAGCATTTT.

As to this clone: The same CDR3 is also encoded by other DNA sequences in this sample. The CDR3: CASSVAPSSYNEQFF. CDR3 DNA: TGTGCCAGCAGCGTAGCGCCGAGCTCCTACAATGAGCAGTTCTTC. The genes are TRBV9 and TRBJ2-1; the D is unclear. Per the germline V gene, CDR1 is SGDLS and CDR2 is YYNGEE. Trimming took off 0 bases at V and 0 bases at J, with 7 bases between the two ends. The CDR3 extends over 15 amino acids.

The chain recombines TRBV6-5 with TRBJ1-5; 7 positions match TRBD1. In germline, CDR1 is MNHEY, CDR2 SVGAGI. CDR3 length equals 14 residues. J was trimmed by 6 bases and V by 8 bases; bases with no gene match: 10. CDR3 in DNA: TGTGCCAGCCCGACCTGGGACAGTGTTCAGCCCCAGCATTTT. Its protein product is CASPTWDSVQPQHF.

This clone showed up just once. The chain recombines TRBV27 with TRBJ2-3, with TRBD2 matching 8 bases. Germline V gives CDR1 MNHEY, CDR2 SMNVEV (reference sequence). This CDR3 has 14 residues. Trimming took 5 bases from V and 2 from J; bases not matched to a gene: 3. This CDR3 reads CASSLSGVTDTQYF. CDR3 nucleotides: TGTGCCAGCAGTCTTAGCGGGGTCACAGATACGCAGTATTTT.

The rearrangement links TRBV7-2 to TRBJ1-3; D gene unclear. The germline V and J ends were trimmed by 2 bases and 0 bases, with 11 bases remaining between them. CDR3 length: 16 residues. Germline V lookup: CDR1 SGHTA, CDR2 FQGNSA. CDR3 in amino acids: CASSLPGLSSGNTIYF. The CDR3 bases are TGTGCCAGCAGCTTACCCGGACTTTCCTCTGGAAACACCATATATTTT. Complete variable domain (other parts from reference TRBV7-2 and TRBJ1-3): GAGVSQSPSNKVTEKGKDVELRCDPISGHTALYWYRQSLGQGLEFLIYFQGNSAPDKSGLPSDRFSAERTGGSVSTLTIQRTQQEDSAVYLCASSLPGLSSGNTIYFGEGSWLTVV.

The CDR3 sequence is CASSHGGSNEKLFF. DNA for the CDR3: TGCGCCAGCAGCCACGGGGGGTCTAATGAAAAACTGTTTTTT. The chain joins TRBV5-1 to TRBJ1-4, with D possibly TRBD1 on 5 matching bases. The CDR3 is made up of 14 amino acids. Germline assignment: CDR1 SGHRS and CDR2 YFSETQ. Trimming cost V 4 bases and J 3 bases, with 10 bases left between them.

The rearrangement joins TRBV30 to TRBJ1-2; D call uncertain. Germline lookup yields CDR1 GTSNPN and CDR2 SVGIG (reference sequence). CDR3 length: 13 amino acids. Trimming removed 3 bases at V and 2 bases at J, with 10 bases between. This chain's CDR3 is CAWSPVQNYGYTF. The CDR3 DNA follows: TGTGCCTGGAGCCCGGTCCAAAACTATGGCTACACCTTC.

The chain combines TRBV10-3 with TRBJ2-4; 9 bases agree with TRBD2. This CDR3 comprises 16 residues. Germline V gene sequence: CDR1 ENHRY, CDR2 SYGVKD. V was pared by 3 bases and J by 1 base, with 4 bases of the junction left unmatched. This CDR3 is CAISDSGGGAKNIQYF. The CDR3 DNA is TGTGCCATCAGTGATAGCGGGGGAGGGGCCAAAAACATTCAGTACTTC.

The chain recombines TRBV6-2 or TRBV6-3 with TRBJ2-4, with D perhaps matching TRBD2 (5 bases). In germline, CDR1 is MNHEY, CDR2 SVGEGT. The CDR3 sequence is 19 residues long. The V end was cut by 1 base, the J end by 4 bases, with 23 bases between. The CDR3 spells CASSYFSGIPTILKNIQYF. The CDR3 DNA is TGTGCCAGCAGTTACTTCTCCGGGATTCCAACCATACTGAAAAACATTCAGTACTTC.

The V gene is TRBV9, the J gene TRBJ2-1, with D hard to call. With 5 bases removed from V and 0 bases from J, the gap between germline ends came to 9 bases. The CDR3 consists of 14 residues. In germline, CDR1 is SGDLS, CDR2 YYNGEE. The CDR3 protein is CASRSVSSYNEQFF. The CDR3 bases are TGTGCCAGCAGAAGCGTAAGCTCCTACAATGAGCAGTTCTTC.

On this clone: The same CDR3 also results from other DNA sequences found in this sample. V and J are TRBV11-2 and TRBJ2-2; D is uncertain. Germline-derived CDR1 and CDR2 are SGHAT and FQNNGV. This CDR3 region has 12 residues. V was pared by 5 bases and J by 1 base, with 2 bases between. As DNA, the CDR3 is TGTGCCAGCAGCCTGAACACCGGGGAGCTGTTTTTT. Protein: CASSLNTGELFF.

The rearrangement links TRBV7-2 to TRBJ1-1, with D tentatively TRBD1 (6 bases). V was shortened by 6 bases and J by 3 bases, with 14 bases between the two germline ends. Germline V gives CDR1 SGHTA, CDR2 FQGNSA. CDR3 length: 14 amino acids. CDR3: CASSSQGSDTEAFF. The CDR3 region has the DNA TGTGCCAGCAGTTCACAGGGAAGTGACACTGAAGCTTTCTTT. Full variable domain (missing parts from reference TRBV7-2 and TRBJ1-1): GAGVSQSPSNKVTEKGKDVELRCDPISGHTALYWYRQSLGQGLEFLIYFQGNSAPDKSGLPSDRFSAERTGGSVSTLTIQRTQQEDSAVYLCASSSQGSDTEAFFGQGTRLTVV.

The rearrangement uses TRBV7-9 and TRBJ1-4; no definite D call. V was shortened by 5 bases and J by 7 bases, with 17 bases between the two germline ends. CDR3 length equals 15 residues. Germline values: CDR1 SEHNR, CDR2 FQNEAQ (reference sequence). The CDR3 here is CASSPPVRVSEKLFF. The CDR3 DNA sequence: TGTGCCAGCAGCCCCCCCGTGAGGGTTAGTGAAAAACTGTTTTTT.

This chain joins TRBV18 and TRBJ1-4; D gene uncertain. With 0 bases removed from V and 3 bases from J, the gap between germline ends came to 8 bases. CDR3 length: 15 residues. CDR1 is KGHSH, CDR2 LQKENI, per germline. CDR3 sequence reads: CASSPPGSPNEKLFF. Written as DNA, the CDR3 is TGTGCCAGCTCACCACCGGGGAGTCCTAATGAAAAACTGTTTTTT.

The CDR3 nucleotides are TGCAGTGCTACTGAATTCAGGGGGCCCTACGAGCAGTACTTC. Protein sequence: CSATEFRGPYEQYF. The V gene is TRBV20-1, the J gene TRBJ2-7; 8 bases are shared with TRBD1. The V segment lost 4 bases and the J segment 2 bases; nucleotides outside the gene matches: 7. The V gene's germline CDR1 is DFQATT and CDR2 SNEGSKA (reference sequence). There are 14 residues in the CDR3.

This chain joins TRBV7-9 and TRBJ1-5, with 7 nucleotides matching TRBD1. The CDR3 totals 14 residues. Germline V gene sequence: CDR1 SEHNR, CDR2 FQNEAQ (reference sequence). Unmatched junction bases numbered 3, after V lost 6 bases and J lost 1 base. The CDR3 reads CASRPQGSNQPQHF. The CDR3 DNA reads TGTGCCAGCAGACCACAGGGGAGCAATCAGCCCCAGCATTTT.

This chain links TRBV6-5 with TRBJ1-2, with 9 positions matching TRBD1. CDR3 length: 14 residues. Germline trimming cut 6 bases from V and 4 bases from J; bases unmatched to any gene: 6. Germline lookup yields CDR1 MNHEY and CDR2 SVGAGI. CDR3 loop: CASSADRGLYGYTF. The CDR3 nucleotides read TGTGCCAGCAGCGCGGACAGGGGTCTCTATGGCTACACCTTC.

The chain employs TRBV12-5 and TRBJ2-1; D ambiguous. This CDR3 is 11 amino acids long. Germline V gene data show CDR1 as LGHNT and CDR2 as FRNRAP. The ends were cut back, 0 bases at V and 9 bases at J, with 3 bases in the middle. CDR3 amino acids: CASGLVSEQFF. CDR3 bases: TGTGCTAGTGGTTTGGTGAGTGAGCAGTTCTTC.

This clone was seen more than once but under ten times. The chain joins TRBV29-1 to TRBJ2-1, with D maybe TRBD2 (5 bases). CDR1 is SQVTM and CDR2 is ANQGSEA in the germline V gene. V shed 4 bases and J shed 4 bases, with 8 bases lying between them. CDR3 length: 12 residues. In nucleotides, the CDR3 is TGCAGCGTTGTTCCGGGGTACAATGAGCAGTTCTTC. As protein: CSVVPGYNEQFF.

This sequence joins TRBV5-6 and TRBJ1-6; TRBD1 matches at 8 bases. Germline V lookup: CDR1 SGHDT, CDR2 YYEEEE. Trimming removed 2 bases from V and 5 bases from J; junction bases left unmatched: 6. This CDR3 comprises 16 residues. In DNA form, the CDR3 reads TGTGCCAGCAGCTTTATCTCGACAGGGGATAATTCACCCCTCCACTTT. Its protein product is CASSFISTGDNSPLHF.

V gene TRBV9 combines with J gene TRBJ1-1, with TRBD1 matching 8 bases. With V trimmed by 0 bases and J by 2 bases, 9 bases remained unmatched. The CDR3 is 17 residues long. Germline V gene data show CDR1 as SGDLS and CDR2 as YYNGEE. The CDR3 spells CASSVGLLDRGNTEAFF. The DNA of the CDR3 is TGTGCCAGCAGCGTAGGGTTACTAGACAGGGGAAACACTGAAGCTTTCTTT.

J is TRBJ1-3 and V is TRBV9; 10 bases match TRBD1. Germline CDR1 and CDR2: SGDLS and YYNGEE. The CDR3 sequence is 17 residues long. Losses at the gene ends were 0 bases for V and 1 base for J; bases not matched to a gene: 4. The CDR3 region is CASSVGRTGGSGNTIYF. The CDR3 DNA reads TGTGCCAGCAGCGTAGGAAGGACAGGGGGATCTGGAAACACCATATATTTT.